This T cell receptor (beta chain) was profiled in a study of cytomegalovirus exposure and HLA in healthy donors. General study results and limits: In a later analysis, TCR beta V- and J-gene trimming showed a link to a missense DCLRE1C variant. Relative to the approximately 630-donor mean, N-insertions were reportedly fewer in an Asian-associated ancestry cluster in a later analysis. Based on reports, TCR beta sequences accurately predicted HLA-A and HLA-B alleles for most subjects.

The PCR ran on 60 Vbeta and 13 Jbeta primers. Assay: immunoSEQ multiplex PCR; the TCRdb copy retains only in-frame clones and omits some. The sample shows over 250,000 clones, 75% to 90% of them seen only once. As regards this clone: Its antigen is still unknown.

This receptor was obtained from a man aged 35 to 55 in good health and CMV-seropositive. Sequenced input: PBMCs.

This chain's CDR3 is CAIGNGRAVSGELFF. CDR3 DNA sequence: TGTGCCATCGGTAACGGGAGGGCCGTTTCCGGGGAGCTGTTTTTT. The V and J genes are TRBV10-3 and TRBJ2-2; 8 bases agree with TRBD2. Germline V gives CDR1 ENHRY, CDR2 SYGVKD. With V trimmed by 8 bases and J by 6 bases, 11 bases remained unmatched. The CDR3 consists of 15 residues.